This section outlines one T cell receptor beta chain sequence together with its context. Sequencing used immunoSEQ multiplex PCR; TCRdb keeps in-frame clones, though not all of them. The table has under 20,000 clones, about 90% seen once. The source of the sample is a study of blood T cell repertoires in COVID-19. Overall study context: PBMCs, B-cell-depleted T cells, or T cells provided the cDNA or gDNA that made up the material.

Trimming shortened V by 5 bases and J by 7 bases, and 11 bases separated the two germline ends. The CDR3 is made up of 12 amino acids. The TCR was taken from a human donor in a cohort sampled during active COVID-19. The gene calls are TRBV12-3 or TRBV12-4 and TRBJ1-2; possible D gene TRBD1, 6 bases. Sequenced input: peripheral blood. The CDR3 sequence: CASSTGLSGYTF. The DNA for the CDR3 is TGTGCCAGCAGTACAGGGCTTTCTGGCTACACCTTC.